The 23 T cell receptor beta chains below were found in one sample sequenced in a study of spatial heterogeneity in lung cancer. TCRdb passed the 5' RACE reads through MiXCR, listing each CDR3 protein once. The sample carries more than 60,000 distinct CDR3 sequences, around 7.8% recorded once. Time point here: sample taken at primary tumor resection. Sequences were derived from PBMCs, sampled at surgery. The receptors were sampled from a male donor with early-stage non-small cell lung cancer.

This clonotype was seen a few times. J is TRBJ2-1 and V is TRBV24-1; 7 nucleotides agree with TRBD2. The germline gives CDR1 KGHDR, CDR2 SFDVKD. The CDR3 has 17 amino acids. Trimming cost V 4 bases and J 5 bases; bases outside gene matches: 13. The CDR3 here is CATSERRSGGYDNEQFF. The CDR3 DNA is TGTGCCACCAGTGAAAGAAGATCGGGAGGATATGACAATGAGCAGTTCTTC.

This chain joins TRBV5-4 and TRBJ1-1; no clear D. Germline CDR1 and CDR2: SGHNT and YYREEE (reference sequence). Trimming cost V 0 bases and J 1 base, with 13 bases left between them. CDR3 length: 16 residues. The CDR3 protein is CASSLAPGRSNTEAFF. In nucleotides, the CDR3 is TGTGCCAGCAGCTTGGCGCCAGGACGGTCGAACACTGAAGCTTTCTTT.

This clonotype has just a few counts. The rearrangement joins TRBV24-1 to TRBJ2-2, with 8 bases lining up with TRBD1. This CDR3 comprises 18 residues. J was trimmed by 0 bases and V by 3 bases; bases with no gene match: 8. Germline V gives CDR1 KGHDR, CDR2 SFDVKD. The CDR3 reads CATSDDRGRGTNTGELFF. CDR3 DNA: TGTGCCACCAGTGATGACAGGGGAAGGGGAACGAACACCGGGGAGCTGTTTTTT.

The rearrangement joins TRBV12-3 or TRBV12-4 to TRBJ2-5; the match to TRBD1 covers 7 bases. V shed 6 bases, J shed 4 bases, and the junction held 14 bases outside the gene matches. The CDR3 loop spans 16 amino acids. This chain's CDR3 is CASSLRQGVSAETQYF. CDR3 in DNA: TGTGCCAGCAGCTTGCGACAGGGAGTTTCAGCAGAGACCCAGTACTTC.

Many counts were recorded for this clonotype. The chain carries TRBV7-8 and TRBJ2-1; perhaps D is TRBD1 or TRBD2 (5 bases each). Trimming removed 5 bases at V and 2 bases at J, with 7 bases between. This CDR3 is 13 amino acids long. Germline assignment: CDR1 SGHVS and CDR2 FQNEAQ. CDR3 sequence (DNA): TGTGCCAGCAGCGGGGGTACCTACAATGAGCAGTTCTTC. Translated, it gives CASSGGTYNEQFF.

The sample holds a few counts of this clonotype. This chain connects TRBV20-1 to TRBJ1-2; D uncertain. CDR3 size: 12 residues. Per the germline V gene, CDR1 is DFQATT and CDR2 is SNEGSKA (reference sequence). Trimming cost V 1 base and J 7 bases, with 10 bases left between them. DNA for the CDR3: TGCAGTGCTAGAGGGCAGGCCCGTGGCTACACCTTC. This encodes CSARGQARGYTF.

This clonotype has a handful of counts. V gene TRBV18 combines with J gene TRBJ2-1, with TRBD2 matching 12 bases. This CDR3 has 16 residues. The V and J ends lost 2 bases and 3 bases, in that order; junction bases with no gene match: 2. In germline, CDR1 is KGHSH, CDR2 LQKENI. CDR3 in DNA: TGTGCCAGCTCACCAGTGACTAGCGGGAGCTACAATGAGCAGTTCTTC. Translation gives CASSPVTSGSYNEQFF.

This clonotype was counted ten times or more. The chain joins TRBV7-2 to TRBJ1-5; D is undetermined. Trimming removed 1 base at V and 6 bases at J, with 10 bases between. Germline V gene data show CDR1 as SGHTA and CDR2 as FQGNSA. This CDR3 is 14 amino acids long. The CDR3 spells CASSLGEDGQPQHF. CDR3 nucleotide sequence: TGTGCCAGCAGCTTAGGAGAGGACGGTCAGCCCCAGCATTTT.

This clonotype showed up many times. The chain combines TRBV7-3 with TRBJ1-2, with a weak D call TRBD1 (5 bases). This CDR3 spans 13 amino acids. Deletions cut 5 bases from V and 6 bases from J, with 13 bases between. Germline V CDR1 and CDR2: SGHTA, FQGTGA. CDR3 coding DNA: TGTGCCAGCAGCCCGGGACCTCAGAATGGCTACACCTTC. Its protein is CASSPGPQNGYTF.

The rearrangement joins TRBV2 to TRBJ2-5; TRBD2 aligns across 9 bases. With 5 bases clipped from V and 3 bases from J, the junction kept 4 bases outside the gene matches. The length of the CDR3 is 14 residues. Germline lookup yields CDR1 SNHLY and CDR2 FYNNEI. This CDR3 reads CASSPGTSKETQYF. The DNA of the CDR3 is TGTGCCAGCAGTCCCGGGACTAGCAAAGAGACCCAGTACTTC.

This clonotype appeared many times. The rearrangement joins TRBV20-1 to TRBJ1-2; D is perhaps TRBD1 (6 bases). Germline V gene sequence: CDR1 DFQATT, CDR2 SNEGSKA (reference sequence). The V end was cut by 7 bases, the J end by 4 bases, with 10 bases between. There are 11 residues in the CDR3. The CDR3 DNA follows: TGCAGTGTTTCGGACAGCTATGGCTACACCTTC. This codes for CSVSDSYGYTF.

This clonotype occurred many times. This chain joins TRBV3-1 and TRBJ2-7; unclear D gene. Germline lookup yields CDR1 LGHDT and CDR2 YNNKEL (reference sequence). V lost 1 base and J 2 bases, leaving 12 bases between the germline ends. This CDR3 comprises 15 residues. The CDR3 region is CASSQGVDPTYEQYF. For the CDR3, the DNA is TGTGCCAGCAGCCAAGGGGTTGATCCGACCTACGAGCAGTACTTC.

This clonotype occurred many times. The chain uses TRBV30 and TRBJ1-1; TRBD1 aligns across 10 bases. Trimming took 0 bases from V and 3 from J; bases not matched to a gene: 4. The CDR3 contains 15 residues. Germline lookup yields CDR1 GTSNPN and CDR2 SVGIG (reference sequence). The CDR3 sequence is CAWSVGGTGDTEAFF. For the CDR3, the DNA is TGTGCCTGGAGTGTAGGTGGGACAGGGGACACTGAAGCTTTCTTT.

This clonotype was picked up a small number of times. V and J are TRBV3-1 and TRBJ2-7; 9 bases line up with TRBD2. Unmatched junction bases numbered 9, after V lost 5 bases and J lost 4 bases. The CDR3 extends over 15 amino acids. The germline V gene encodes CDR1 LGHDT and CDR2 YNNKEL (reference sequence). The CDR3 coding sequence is TGTGCCAGCAGCGATATAGCGGGAGCGGGGTACGAGCAGTACTTC. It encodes CASSDIAGAGYEQYF.

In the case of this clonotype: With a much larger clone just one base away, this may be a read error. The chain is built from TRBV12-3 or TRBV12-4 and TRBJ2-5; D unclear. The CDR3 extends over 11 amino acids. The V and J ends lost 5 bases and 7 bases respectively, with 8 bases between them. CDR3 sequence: CASSVMRTQYF. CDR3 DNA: TGTGCCAGCAGTGTTATGAGGACCCAGTACTTC.

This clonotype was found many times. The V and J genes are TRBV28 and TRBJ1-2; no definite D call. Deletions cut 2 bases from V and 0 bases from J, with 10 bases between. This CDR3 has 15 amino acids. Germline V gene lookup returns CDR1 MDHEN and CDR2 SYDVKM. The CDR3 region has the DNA TGTGCCAGCAGTTTAGGGCGGCCTGCTAACTATGGCTACACCTTC. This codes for CASSLGRPANYGYTF.

The CDR3 loop reads CASSQDGAGVETQYF. The CDR3 region has the DNA TGCGCCAGCAGCCAAGATGGGGCGGGAGTGGAGACCCAGTACTTC. The chain couples TRBV4-1 to TRBJ2-5; 7 nucleotides agree with TRBD2. V lost 0 bases and J lost 5; bases outside the gene matches: 6. There are 15 residues in the CDR3. Per the germline V gene, CDR1 is MGHRA and CDR2 is YSYEKL.

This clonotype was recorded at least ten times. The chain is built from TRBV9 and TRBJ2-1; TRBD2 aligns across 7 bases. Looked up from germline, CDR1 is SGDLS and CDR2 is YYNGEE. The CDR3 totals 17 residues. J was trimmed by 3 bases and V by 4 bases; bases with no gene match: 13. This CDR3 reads CASSPPGGRAVYNEQFF. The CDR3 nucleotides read TGTGCCAGCAGCCCTCCTGGGGGGAGGGCGGTCTACAATGAGCAGTTCTTC.

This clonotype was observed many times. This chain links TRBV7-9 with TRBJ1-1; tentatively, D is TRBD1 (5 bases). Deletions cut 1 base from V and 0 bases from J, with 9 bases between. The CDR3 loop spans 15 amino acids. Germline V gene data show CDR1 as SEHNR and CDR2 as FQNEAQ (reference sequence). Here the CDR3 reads CASSLVGELNTEAFF. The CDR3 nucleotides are TGTGCCAGCAGCTTAGTAGGGGAGTTGAACACTGAAGCTTTCTTT.

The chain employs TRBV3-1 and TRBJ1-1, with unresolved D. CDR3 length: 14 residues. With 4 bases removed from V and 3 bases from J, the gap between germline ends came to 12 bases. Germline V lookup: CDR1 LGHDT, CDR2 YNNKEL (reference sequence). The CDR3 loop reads CASSPPVRYTEAFF. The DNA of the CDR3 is TGTGCCAGCAGCCCGCCGGTGAGGTACACTGAAGCTTTCTTT.

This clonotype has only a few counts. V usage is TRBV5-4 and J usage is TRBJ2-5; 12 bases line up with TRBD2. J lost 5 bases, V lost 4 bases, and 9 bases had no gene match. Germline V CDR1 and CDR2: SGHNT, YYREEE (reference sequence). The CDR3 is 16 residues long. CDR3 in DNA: TGTGCCAGCAGCCCCGGACTAGCGGGATTGGGGGAGACCCAGTACTTC. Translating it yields CASSPGLAGLGETQYF.

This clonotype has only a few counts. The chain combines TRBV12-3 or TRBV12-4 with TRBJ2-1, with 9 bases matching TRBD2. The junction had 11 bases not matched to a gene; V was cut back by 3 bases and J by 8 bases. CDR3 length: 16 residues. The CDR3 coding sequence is TGTGCCAGCAGTTTCCTACCGGGACTAGCAAGGGATGAGCAGTTCTTC. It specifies CASSFLPGLARDEQFF.

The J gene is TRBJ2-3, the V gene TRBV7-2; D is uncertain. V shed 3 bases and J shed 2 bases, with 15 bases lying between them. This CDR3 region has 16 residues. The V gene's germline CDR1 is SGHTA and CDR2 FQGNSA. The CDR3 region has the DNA TGTGCCAGCAGCTTCGGGCCTCCGACTGCCACAGATACGCAGTATTTT. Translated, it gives CASSFGPPTATDTQYF. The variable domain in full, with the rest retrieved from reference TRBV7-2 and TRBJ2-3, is GAGVSQSPSNKVTEKGKDVELRCDPISGHTALYWYRQSLGQGLEFLIYFQGNSAPDKSGLPSDRFSAERTGGSVSTLTIQRTQQEDSAVYLCASSFGPPTATDTQYFGPGTRLTVL.